The 7 T cell receptor beta chains in this list originate from one sample, sequenced in a study of vaccination effects on CD4 cells after COVID-19. TCRdb's copy holds only in-frame clones and misses some; the assay was immunoSEQ multiplex PCR. This table has about 54,000 clones, 80% to 85% appearing once. ViraFEST expansion of antigen-specific CD4+ T cells with viral peptide pools preceded sequencing. Scientists isolated CD4+ T cells after a roughly ten-day culture period ended. No antigen has been identified for these receptors. This specimen consisted of CD4+ T cells from PBMCs cultured with HCoV-229E spike peptides, obtained before COVID-19 vaccination. The receptors stem from a human donor who received a COVID-19 vaccine.

This chain links TRBV10-3 with TRBJ2-7, with TRBD1 matching 8 bases. V lost 9 bases to trimming and J lost 1 base; unmatched junction nucleotides: 5. The CDR3 consists of 13 residues. Germline CDR1 and CDR2: ENHRY and SYGVKD. The CDR3 DNA sequence: TGTGCCATAGGACAGGGAACTTCCTACGAGCAGTACGTC. Translating it yields CAIGQGTSYEQYV.

The gene calls are TRBV4-1 and TRBJ2-2; 9 positions agree with TRBD2. The CDR3 sequence is 17 residues long. CDR1 is MGHRA and CDR2 is YSYEKL in the germline V gene. V was clipped by 0 bases and J by 8 bases; unmatched bases: 10. CDR3 loop: CASSQDTAGGPRGELFF. In DNA, the CDR3 is TGCGCCAGCAGCCAAGATACAGCGGGGGGCCCTAGGGGGGAGCTGTTTTTT.

The chain recombines TRBV6-5 with TRBJ1-2; tentatively, D is TRBD1 (5 bases). CDR1 MNHEY and CDR2 SVGAGI come from the germline V gene. Trimming left V 4 bases short and J 4 bases short, with 13 bases between. This CDR3 region has 14 residues. As DNA, the CDR3 is TGTGCCAGCAGTTCCTCGGGGCATCTCTATGGCTACACCTTC. It specifies CASSSSGHLYGYTF.

CDR3: CASSFGTGSNQPQHF. CDR3 nucleotide sequence: TGTGCCAGCAGTTTCGGCACAGGGAGCAATCAGCCCCAGCATTTT. This chain joins TRBV27 and TRBJ1-5; TRBD1 is a possible D gene (6 bases). The V end lost 3 bases, the J end lost 1 base, and 10 bases lay between the germline ends. This CDR3 contains 15 residues. Germline V CDR1 and CDR2: MNHEY, SMNVEV (reference sequence).

DNA of the CDR3: TGTGCCAGCAGCTTAGCGGAGGGGCCGACCTACGAGCAGTACGTC. It encodes CASSLAEGPTYEQYV. V is TRBV7-9 and J is TRBJ2-7; the D gene is possibly TRBD2 (6 bases). The CDR3 consists of 15 residues. V was cut by 0 bases and J by 2 bases, with 11 bases left in between. CDR1 and CDR2 from the germline V gene are SEHNR and FQNEAQ (reference sequence).

The genes are TRBV6-6 and TRBJ1-2; 7 positions match TRBD1. J lost 2 bases, V lost 6 bases, and 6 bases had no gene match. CDR3 length: 14 residues. Germline V gives CDR1 MNHNY, CDR2 SVGAGI (reference sequence). The CDR3 nucleotides read TGTGCCAGCAGCGGCGGACAGGTGAACTATGGCTACACCTTC. This sequence encodes CASSGGQVNYGYTF.

The DNA of the CDR3 is TGCGCCAGCAGCCGAGGGCCAGACAATCAGCCCCAGCATTTT. Translation: CASSRGPDNQPQHF. The chain has TRBV4-3 and TRBJ1-5; D not resolved. Germline lookup yields CDR1 LGHNA and CDR2 YSLEER. This CDR3 contains 14 residues. With 4 bases removed from V and 3 bases from J, the gap between germline ends came to 10 bases.